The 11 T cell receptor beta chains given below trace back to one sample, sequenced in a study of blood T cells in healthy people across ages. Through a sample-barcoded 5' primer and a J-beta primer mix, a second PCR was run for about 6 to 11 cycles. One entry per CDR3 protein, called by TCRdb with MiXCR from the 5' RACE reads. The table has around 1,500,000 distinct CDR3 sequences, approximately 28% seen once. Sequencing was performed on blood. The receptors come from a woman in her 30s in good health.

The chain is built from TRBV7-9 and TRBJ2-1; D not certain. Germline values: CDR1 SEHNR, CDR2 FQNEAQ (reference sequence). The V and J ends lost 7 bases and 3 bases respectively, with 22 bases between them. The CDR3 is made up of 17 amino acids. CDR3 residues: CASNPWAGDGVYNEQFF. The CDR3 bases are TGTGCCAGCAACCCCTGGGCCGGAGACGGAGTCTACAATGAGCAGTTCTTC.

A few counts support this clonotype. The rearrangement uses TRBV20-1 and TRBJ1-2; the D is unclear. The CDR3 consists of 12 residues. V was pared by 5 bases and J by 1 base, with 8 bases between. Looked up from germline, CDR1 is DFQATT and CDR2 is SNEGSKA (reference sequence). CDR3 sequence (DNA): TGCAGTGCTCCAAGGGATAACTATGGCTACACCTTC. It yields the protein CSAPRDNYGYTF.

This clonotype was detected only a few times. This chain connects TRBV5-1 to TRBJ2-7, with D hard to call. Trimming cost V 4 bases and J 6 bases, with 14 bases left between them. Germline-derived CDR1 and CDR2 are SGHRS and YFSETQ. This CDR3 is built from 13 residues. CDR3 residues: CASSPGQGCEQYF. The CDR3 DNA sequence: TGCGCCAGCAGCCCCGGGCAAGGTTGCGAGCAGTACTTC.

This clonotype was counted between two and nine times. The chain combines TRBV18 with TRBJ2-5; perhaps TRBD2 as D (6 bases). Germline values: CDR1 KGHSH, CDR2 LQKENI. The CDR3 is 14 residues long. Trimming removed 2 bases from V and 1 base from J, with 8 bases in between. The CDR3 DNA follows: TGTGCCAGCTCACCAATGCGGGGCCAAGAGACCCAGTACTTC. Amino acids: CASSPMRGQETQYF.

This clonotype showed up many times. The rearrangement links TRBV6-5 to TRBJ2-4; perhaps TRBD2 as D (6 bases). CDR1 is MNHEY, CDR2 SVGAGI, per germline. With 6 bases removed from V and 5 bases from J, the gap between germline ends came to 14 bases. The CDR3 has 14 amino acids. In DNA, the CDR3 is TGTGCCAGCAGGGCCGCTTCGGGGGAAAACATTCAGTACTTC. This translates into CASRAASGENIQYF.

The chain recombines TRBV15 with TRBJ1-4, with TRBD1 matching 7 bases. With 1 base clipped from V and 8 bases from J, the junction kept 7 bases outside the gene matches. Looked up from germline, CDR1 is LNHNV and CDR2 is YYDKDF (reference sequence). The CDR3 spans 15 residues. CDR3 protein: CATSRVSGGTEKLFF. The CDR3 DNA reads TGTGCCACCAGCAGAGTGTCAGGGGGAACGGAAAAACTGTTTTTT.

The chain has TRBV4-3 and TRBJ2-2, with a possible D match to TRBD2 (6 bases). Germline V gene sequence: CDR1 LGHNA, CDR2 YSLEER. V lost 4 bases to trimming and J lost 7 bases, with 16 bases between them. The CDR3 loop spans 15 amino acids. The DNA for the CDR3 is TGCGCCAGCAGCCCTGAGACCGGGCGGGACGGGGAGCTGTTTTTT. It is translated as CASSPETGRDGELFF.

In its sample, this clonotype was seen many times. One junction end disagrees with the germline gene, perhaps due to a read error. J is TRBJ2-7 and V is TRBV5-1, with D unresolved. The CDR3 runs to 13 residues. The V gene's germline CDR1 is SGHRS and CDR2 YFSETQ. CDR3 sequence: CASSSVSSYEQYF. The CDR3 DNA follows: TGTGCCAGCAGCTCCGTCAGCTCCTACGAGCAGTACTTC.

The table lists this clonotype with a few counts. In DNA form, the CDR3 reads TGCGCCAGCAGCTCGACCGGGACAGGGGGGGAGCCCCAGCATTTT. Residues: CASSSTGTGGEPQHF. The chain recombines TRBV5-1 with TRBJ1-5; 11 bases match TRBD1. The CDR3 extends over 15 amino acids. CDR1 and CDR2 from the germline V gene are SGHRS and YFSETQ. V lost 3 bases, J lost 8 bases, and 7 bases stayed unmatched.

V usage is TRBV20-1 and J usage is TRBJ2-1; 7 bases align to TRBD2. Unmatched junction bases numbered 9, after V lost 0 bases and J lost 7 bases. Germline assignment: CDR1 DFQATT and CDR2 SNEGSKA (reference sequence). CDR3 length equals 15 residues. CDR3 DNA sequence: TGCAGTGCTAGAGATCTTAGGACTAGAAGTAATGAGCAGTTCTTC. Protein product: CSARDLRTRSNEQFF.

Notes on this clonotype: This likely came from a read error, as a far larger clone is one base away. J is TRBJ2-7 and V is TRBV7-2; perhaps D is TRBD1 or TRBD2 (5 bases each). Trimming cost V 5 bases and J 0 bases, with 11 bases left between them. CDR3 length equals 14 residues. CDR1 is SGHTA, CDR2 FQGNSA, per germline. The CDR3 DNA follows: TGTGCCAGCAGCCCGGGACCTCTCTCCTACGAGCAGTACTTC. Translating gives CASSPGPLSYEQYF.